This T cell receptor (beta chain) was captured in a study of cytomegalovirus exposure and HLA in healthy donors (dated by TCRdb to 2016 to 2017). Some background on the complete study: According to an earlier analysis of 587 of the donors, about 190 million T cells yielded 90 million to 130 million unique TCR beta sequences and approximately 300 Gb of sequence data. An early release that covered roughly 600 HLA-typed donors contained approximately 300 gigabases of sequencing data and around 85 million unique TCR sequences. Of the 398 genotyped donors, roughly 80% fell in the genetic ancestry cluster associated with self-reported Caucasian donors. The study was designed to test whether signatures of past pathogen exposure could be identified by cataloging public T cell receptors. Using immunosequencing, the study profiled T cell repertoires from fewer than 700 subjects and related those repertoires to cytomegalovirus serostatus. In addition to the first cohort of roughly 670 subjects, a separate validation cohort of 130 or so different subjects was used. To predict cytomegalovirus infection status, the study brought together high-throughput TCR immunosequencing, statistical association of individual TCRs with disease status, and machine learning. In a later analysis, previously published TCR beta repertoires from several hundred donors were re-analyzed and high-resolution HLA genotyping was added so that TCR occurrence patterns could be studied. The later analysis used no new phenotypic data to find candidate immune exposures, relying instead on TCR beta sequences and their occurrence across donors. In an earlier analysis of a few hundred of the donors, high-throughput TCR beta sequencing was used to judge whether each TCR beta V gene segment behaved as functional or pseudogenic. Donor age, sex, ethnicity and CMV serostatus were collected together with the repertoire data. A later genetic analysis took genome-wide SNP genotypes for about 55% of the 666 donors and used that subset as a discovery cohort. Every repertoire in the discovery cohort had been generated on one and the same sequencing platform. HLA typing covered class I and class II loci at four-digit resolution. The number of donors typed differed by locus, with about 620-630 for A, B, C, DRB1 and DQB1, 522 for DQA1, about 610 for DPA1, and some 470 for DPB1. A handful of DR-DQ haplotypes were treated as single units for association and clustering because of strong linkage in the cohort. Across 300 to 400 genotyped donors of the cohort, an average of about 220,000 unique TCR beta nucleotide sequences per donor were sequenced, and roughly a sixth of those sequences were non-productive.

In this sample, this clone turned up a few times. The clone's antigen remains unknown. Per-nucleotide qualities are absent, and no much larger clonotype sits a single base away. The library was prepared using the immunoSEQ multiplex PCR assay. The multiplex PCR relied on a mix of 60 forward primers for TCR Vbeta segments and 13 reverse primers for TCR Jbeta segments. The CDR3 region of rearranged TCR beta genes was amplified from genomic DNA with a multiplex PCR assay. On the Illumina HiSeq System, the amplified TCR beta libraries were sequenced as 87-base-pair reads. In the authors' own workflow: A later analysis tallied around 80 million unique TCR beta chains across the 700 or so repertoires, and some 12 million of those chains were shared by two or more donors. To remove PCR and sequencing errors, raw reads were error-corrected and collapsed into unique sequences using a nearest-neighbor algorithm that merged closely related sequences. CDR3 sequences were aligned to IMGT reference sequences to assign V, D and J gene segments. For a sequence to be retained, a match of at least six nucleotides was required to both a V gene segment and a J gene segment. A rearrangement counted as productive if the CDR3 had no stop codons and remained in frame with V and J, and every other rearrangement counted as non-productive. Following IMGT convention, CDR3 was defined as the stretch from the second conserved V-encoded cysteine to the conserved J-encoded phenylalanine. In an earlier analysis of more than 550 of the donors, sequences lacking an unambiguous match to a single V gene segment were excluded. In an earlier analysis of approximately 550 of the donors, V segments were called functional above 56.7% productive rearrangements and were called segregating when the between-donor standard deviation exceeded 5%. A statistical classification framework was developed to diagnose cytomegalovirus status using the catalog of TCR beta chain sequences. V and J gene assignment, in a later analysis, came from comparing TCR nucleotide sequences with IMGT/GENE-DB human TR gene sequences. In a later analysis, CDR3 sequences and most-parsimonious VDJ recombination scenarios were assigned using the TCRdist pipeline. In a later analysis, each TCR beta chain was defined by its CDR3 amino acid sequence together with its V-gene family, and reads without a unique V-gene family were excluded. In a later analysis, fewer than 600 highly shared, low-generation-probability nucleotide sequences were removed to address suspected cross-contamination and a sequencing artifact. A later analysis calculated a clonal expansion index for each public chain from normalized within-repertoire ranks of inferred template counts. Generation probabilities in a later analysis came from a VDJ recombination model fitted to out-of-frame rearrangements, and those results were checked against IGoR. A later analysis scored TCR-TCR, TCR-HLA and TCR-CMV co-occurrence with hypergeometric tests, applying a repertoire-size bias correction to TCR pairs. A later analysis estimated false discovery rates by permuting HLA or CMV assignments 20 times. In a later analysis, co-occurring TCRs were grouped using DBSCAN, with TCRdist sequence similarity added in when clustering inside HLA-allele-positive subsets. Repertoires with fewer than 30,000 or more than 120,000 public chains, plus five repertoires with anomalous nucleotide sharing, were excluded from co-occurrence clustering. In TCRdb, the immuneACCESS table is reduced to in-frame sequences with V and J assigned. These tables do not hold every clone; where another copy was compared, an unresolved V gene accounts for under half, and the others remain unexplained. V, J and clone size are those of that table, while D and trimming were read from the DNA. Present in this sample are 150,000 to 200,000 clones, about four fifths of which were seen just once. Around 6.1% of the sample is held by the ten biggest clonotypes.

The cohort consisted of 666 healthy bone marrow donors. At the time of sampling, all cohort members were nominally healthy, though unrecorded immune exposures were likely present. The donor tested CMV seropositive and was one of the 289 seropositive cohort members. Each donor provided a peripheral blood sample, and peripheral blood mononuclear cells were used for TCR beta sequencing. Genomic DNA extraction from the blood cell samples was performed with the Qiagen DNeasy Blood Extraction Kit. Paper-wide results and their limitations: A total of around 150 TCR beta chains were listed by the study as associated with cytomegalovirus. Because HLA typing was unavailable for some donors at each locus, only the typed subset was used in association tests. In a later analysis, most CMV-associated TCR beta chains were found to appear HLA-restricted, with HLA associations seemingly driven largely by CMV exposure. According to a later analysis, TCR association rates differed among HLA loci, with DRB1 alleles showing the most associated TCRs and HLA-C alleles showing the fewest. According to the authors, the approach could potentially be generalized to other disease states and immunological phenotypes. Roughly uniform sequencing depth across donors was assumed in presence/absence analyses, although this assumption may not hold. Because the 87-base-pair reads could not distinguish some IMGT-functional V segments, including TRBV6-2 and TRBV6-3, those segments were excluded. In a later analysis, several top co-occurrence clusters were reported to appear linked to parvovirus B19, influenza, CMV and Epstein-Barr virus. In this cohort, only TCR beta chains were sequenced, and detectable features were limited by the absence of alpha or paired-chain data. Seventeen rarely observed V segments, including chromosome 9 orphons, were excluded from the earlier analysis of a few hundred of the donors because counts were too low. The classifier was reported to diagnose cytomegalovirus status with high specificity and sensitivity in both the original cohort and the validation cohort. In a later analysis, HLA-associated TCR beta chains were found to be more clonally expanded and to have lower generation probabilities than equally common non-associated chains. A later genetic analysis associated a missense DCLRE1C variant with V-gene and J-gene trimming of TCR beta chains, and an independent cohort replicated the association. Specific HLA alleles were associated with over 15,000 TCR beta sequences at a false discovery rate of 0.05 in a later analysis. While some public TCRs were present in many individuals, most TCR sequences turned up only very rarely across donors. The sequencing pipeline was judged likely to have produced a cluster of highly shared sequence variants as a technical artifact. Strong co-occurrence of HLA alleles, especially DR and DQ, made assigning TCR associations to individual alleles difficult. In a later genetic analysis, fewer N-insertions in productive TCRs were reported among donors in an Asian-associated ancestry cluster than the roughly 700-donor mean. Correlated functional status among segregating V segments might reflect linkage disequilibrium, but an unknown experimental factor could not be ruled out. In an earlier analysis of some 500 of the donors, most TCR beta V segments were observed in productive rearrangements about 87% or about 30% of the time, broadly matching IMGT annotations. In vitro tests confirmed that a few of the cytomegalovirus-associated TCR beta chains recognize cytomegalovirus antigens. A further reported finding was that TCR beta sequences accurately predicted the HLA-A and HLA-B alleles for most subjects in the first cohort. For the cohort, immune exposure information was limited to CMV serostatus.

Trimming leaves V shorter by 0 bases and J shorter by 7 bases, with the junction holding 3 bases beyond the gene matches. The CDR3 spans 13 residues, from the cysteine through the phenylalanine. The kept DNA is CDR3 alone, 39 bases in frame from the first base. The germline V gene (reference sequence) provides CDR1 MNHEY and CDR2 SMNVEV. The TCR comes from a woman between 25 and 40 years old in good health and CMV-seropositive. The chain is made from TRBV27 and TRBJ2-7; 7 central nucleotides agree with TRBD2. The source material was PBMCs. The CDR3 loop reads CASSLSWGLEQYF. The sequenced DNA is TGTGCCAGCAGTTTATCATGGGGACTAGAGCAGTACTTC.